The rows below give T cell receptor beta chains drawn from one sample of a study of blood T cells in healthy people across ages. MiXCR, applied by TCRdb to the 5' RACE reads, yields one record per CDR3 protein. The table lists 1 million to 1.2 million distinct CDR3 sequences, 35% to 40% of them singletons, with around 13% in the top ten. Material: blood. These receptor sequences come from a man younger than 35 in good health. CDR3s include the opening cysteine and the closing phenylalanine or tryptophan. Each record gives: D gene, J gene, CDR3 length, clone size, V gene, CDR3 protein, CDR3 DNA. The D gene is left open where the match is weak. The size field is filled for only some rows; it gives once, few, many or a size class.

.,TRBJ1-4,15,few,TRBV7-2,CASSSGPSSWEKLFF,TGTGCCAGCAGCTCCGGACCCAGCAGTTGGGAAAAACTGTTTTTT
TRBD1,TRBJ2-2,14,few,TRBV29-1,CSVEGQGNTGELFF,TGCAGCGTTGAGGGACAGGGGAACACCGGGGAGCTGTTTTTT
.,TRBJ2-2,16,.,TRBV20-1,CSARPDRRWNTGELFF,TGCAGTGCTAGACCCGACCGACGGTGGAACACCGGGGAGCTGTTTTTT
.,TRBJ1-1,14,.,TRBV20-1,CSARDGGGGTEAFF,TGCAGTGCTAGAGATGGGGGGGGAGGCACTGAAGCTTTCTTT
.,TRBJ2-1,16,.,TRBV7-2,CASSTGRQFSYNEQFF,TGTGCCAGCAGCACAGGACGGCAGTTTTCCTACAATGAGCAGTTCTTC
.,TRBJ2-1,14,many,TRBV11-3,CASSLESSYNEQFF,TGTGCCAGCAGCTTAGAAAGCTCCTACAATGAGCAGTTCTTC
TRBD1,TRBJ2-7,12,few,TRBV29-1,CSAGTEAYEQYF,TGCAGCGCCGGGACAGAGGCCTACGAGCAGTACTTC
.,TRBJ2-3,14,few,TRBV14,CASSVRQVSDTQYF,TGTGCCAGCAGCGTCAGACAGGTTTCAGATACGCAGTATTTT
.,TRBJ2-1,16,few,TRBV10-3,CAISESIGGPGDEQFF,TGTGCCATCAGTGAGTCGATCGGGGGGCCCGGGGATGAGCAGTTCTTC
TRBD1,TRBJ2-2,15,.,TRBV25-1,CASSGQGVDTGELFF,TGTGCCAGCAGTGGCCAGGGGGTGGACACCGGGGAGCTGTTTTTT
.,TRBJ2-7,12,many,TRBV13,CASSLEGDEQYF,TGTGCCAGCAGCTTAGAAGGGGACGAGCAGTACTTC
TRBD2,TRBJ2-2,15,few,TRBV29-1,CSVEEGEGNTGELFF,TGCAGCGTTGAAGAGGGGGAGGGAAACACCGGGGAGCTGTTTTTT
.,TRBJ1-2,15,.,TRBV6-6,CASSYSSGANYGYTF,TGTGCCAGCAGTTACTCAAGCGGGGCCAACTATGGCTACACCTTC
.,TRBJ1-3,15,.,TRBV7-9,CASSSPGVTGNTIYF,TGTGCCAGCAGCTCGCCAGGGGTCACCGGAAACACCATATATTTT
.,TRBJ1-1,15,.,TRBV10-3,CAVSESVTGVTEAFF,TGTGCCGTCAGTGAGTCAGTGACGGGGGTAACTGAAGCTTTCTTT
TRBD1,TRBJ1-1,14,.,TRBV27,CASTTKGADTEAFF,TGTGCCAGCACCACCAAGGGGGCAGACACTGAAGCTTTCTTT
.,TRBJ2-1,15,.,TRBV6-6,CASSYSAVSYNEQFF,TGTGCCAGCAGTTACTCGGCGGTCTCCTACAATGAGCAGTTCTTC
TRBD1,TRBJ1-2,13,.,TRBV29-1,CSVARQGVFGYTF,TGCAGCGTTGCGAGACAGGGGGTGTTTGGCTACACCTTC
TRBD1,TRBJ1-2,14,few,TRBV3-1,CASSPRTGSYGYTF,TGTGCCAGCAGCCCGCGGACAGGGTCCTATGGCTACACCTTC
.,TRBJ2-3,17,few,TRBV5-6,CASSLAVGGAPTDTQYF,TGTGCCAGCAGCTTGGCGGTTGGGGGGGCCCCCACAGATACGCAGTATTTT
.,TRBJ2-2,15,.,TRBV5-1,CASSSRTDNTGELFF,TGCGCCAGCAGCTCTCGGACAGACAACACCGGGGAGCTGTTTTTT
TRBD1,TRBJ1-5,14,.,TRBV12-3/TRBV12-4,CASSIHDRGEPQHF,TGTGCCAGCAGTATACACGACAGGGGAGAGCCCCAGCATTTT
.,TRBJ1-2,11,few,TRBV7-9,CASFDERGYTF,TGTGCCAGTTTCGACGAGCGCGGCTACACCTTC
TRBD2,TRBJ2-5,15,.,TRBV16,CASSQERGASNEQYF,TGTGCCAGCAGCCAGGAGCGGGGGGCGTCCAATGAGCAGTACTTC
.,TRBJ2-2,13,few,TRBV25-1,CASSESNRGELFF,TGTGCCAGCAGTGAATCAAATCGAGGGGAGCTGTTTTTT
TRBD1,TRBJ2-5,14,few,TRBV3-1,CASSHPDRGETQYF,TGTGCCAGCAGCCACCCGGACAGGGGTGAGACCCAGTACTTC
.,TRBJ1-1,14,.,TRBV14,CASSPTVPGTEAFF,TGTGCCAGCAGCCCGACGGTCCCGGGCACTGAAGCTTTCTTT
TRBD1,TRBJ1-4,17,.,TRBV9,CASSVDPGQGGFEKLFF,TGTGCCAGCAGCGTAGATCCCGGACAGGGAGGATTTGAAAAACTGTTTTTT
.,TRBJ2-7,13,few,TRBV27,CASRTGSYNEQYF,TGTGCCAGCAGGACAGGCTCCTACAATGAGCAGTACTTC
.,TRBJ1-2,13,few,TRBV29-1,CSVEDRRNYGYTF,TGCAGCGTTGAAGACAGGCGGAACTATGGCTACACCTTC
TRBD1,TRBJ1-5,14,.,TRBV28,CASGTGESNQPQHF,TGTGCCAGCGGGACAGGGGAGAGCAATCAGCCCCAGCATTTT
.,TRBJ2-2,16,.,TRBV4-1,CASSQDRSGYTGELFF,TGCGCCAGCAGCCAAGATCGGTCAGGCTACACCGGGGAGCTGTTTTTT
TRBD1,TRBJ1-3,15,few,TRBV12-3/TRBV12-4,CASSNTGGSGNTIYF,TGTGCCAGCAGCAACACAGGGGGCTCTGGAAACACCATATATTTT
.,TRBJ2-1,18,.,TRBV7-9,CASSLAGRGVPSYNEQFF,TGTGCCAGCAGCTTAGCTGGCCGGGGCGTTCCGTCCTACAATGAGCAGTTCTTC
.,TRBJ2-1,19,.,TRBV7-8,CASSVPGQSLSSSYNEQFF,TGTGCCAGCAGCGTCCCGGGACAAAGTCTGTCGAGCTCCTACAATGAGCAGTTCTTC
.,TRBJ2-5,13,.,TRBV4-3,CASSQGGLDEQYF,TGCGCCAGCAGCCAAGGGGGGTTGGATGAGCAGTACTTC
.,TRBJ2-3,12,many,TRBV3-1,CASSQVADTQYF,TGTGCCAGCAGCCAAGTGGCAGATACGCAGTATTTT
.,TRBJ2-5,13,few,TRBV15,CATATGNQETQYF,TGTGCCACGGCGACAGGTAACCAAGAGACCCAGTACTTC
TRBD1,TRBJ1-2,15,.,TRBV28,CASRSGGQGAEGYTF,TGTGCCAGCAGGTCCGGCGGGCAGGGGGCGGAGGGCTACACCTTC
.,TRBJ1-6,16,.,TRBV12-3/TRBV12-4,CASSFRGGISGSPLHF,TGTGCCAGTTCCTTCAGGGGTGGGATATCGGGTTCACCCCTCCACTTT
TRBD1,TRBJ1-2,15,.,TRBV2,CASTPGGTGNYGYTF,TGTGCCAGCACCCCTGGAGGGACAGGGAACTATGGCTACACCTTC
.,TRBJ1-1,13,many,TRBV4-2,CASSQNDLPEAFF,TGTGCCAGCAGCCAAAACGATCTTCCTGAAGCTTTCTTT
.,TRBJ2-3,14,.,TRBV9,CASTYSGSTDTRYF,TGTGCCAGCACCTATAGCGGTAGCACAGATACGCGGTATTTT
.,TRBJ2-1,14,few,TRBV2,CASLLVGGYNEQFF,TGTGCCAGCCTCCTAGTGGGGGGATACAATGAGCAGTTCTTC
.,TRBJ1-5,14,.,TRBV20-1,CSARGPRINQPQHF,TGCAGTGCCAGAGGTCCCAGAATCAATCAGCCCCAGCATTTT
TRBD1,TRBJ2-5,15,.,TRBV9,CASSVSGTGFETQYF,TGTGCCAGCAGCGTCTCCGGGACAGGGTTTGAGACCCAGTACTTC
.,TRBJ1-1,13,.,TRBV25-1,CASSVGYSAEAFF,TGTGCCAGCAGTGTAGGGTACAGCGCTGAAGCTTTCTTT
TRBD1,TRBJ1-1,16,.,TRBV7-2,CASSQGVGHPNTEAFF,TGTGCCAGCAGCCAGGGGGTTGGACACCCGAACACTGAAGCTTTCTTT
.,TRBJ2-2,16,.,TRBV12-3/TRBV12-4,CTSTTLRRRLTGELFF,TGTACCAGCACTACACTACGACGCCGACTCACCGGGGAGCTGTTTTTT
TRBD1,TRBJ1-6,17,.,TRBV20-1,CSARVWNMGQGNSPLHF,TGCAGTGCTAGAGTATGGAATATGGGACAGGGTAATTCACCCCTCCACTTT
TRBD1,TRBJ1-2,16,.,TRBV9,CASSPAPGQENYGYTF,TGTGCCAGCAGTCCAGCCCCGGGACAGGAGAACTATGGCTACACCTTC
.,TRBJ1-4,15,many,TRBV9,CASSPDGTYGEKLFF,TGTGCCAGCAGCCCGGACGGTACCTACGGGGAAAAACTGTTTTTT
TRBD1,TRBJ1-1,14,few,TRBV6-2/TRBV6-3,CASTQDRGNTEAFF,TGTGCCAGCACCCAGGACAGGGGTAACACTGAAGCTTTCTTT
TRBD1,TRBJ2-2,15,.,TRBV4-1,CASSQQTGFTGELFF,TGCGCCAGCAGCCAACAGACAGGGTTCACCGGGGAGCTGTTTTTT
TRBD1,TRBJ2-7,18,.,TRBV6-5,CASSYEDLRDRILYEQYF,TGTGCCAGCAGTTACGAAGACCTCCGGGACAGGATCCTTTACGAGCAGTACTTC
.,TRBJ2-1,14,.,TRBV11-2,CASSVGGFRNEQFF,TGTGCCAGCAGCGTGGGTGGGTTTCGGAATGAGCAGTTCTTC
TRBD2,TRBJ2-7,15,once,TRBV7-2,CASSLEAGEIYEQYF,TGTGCCAGCAGCTTAGAGGCGGGGGAAATCTACGAGCAGTACTTC